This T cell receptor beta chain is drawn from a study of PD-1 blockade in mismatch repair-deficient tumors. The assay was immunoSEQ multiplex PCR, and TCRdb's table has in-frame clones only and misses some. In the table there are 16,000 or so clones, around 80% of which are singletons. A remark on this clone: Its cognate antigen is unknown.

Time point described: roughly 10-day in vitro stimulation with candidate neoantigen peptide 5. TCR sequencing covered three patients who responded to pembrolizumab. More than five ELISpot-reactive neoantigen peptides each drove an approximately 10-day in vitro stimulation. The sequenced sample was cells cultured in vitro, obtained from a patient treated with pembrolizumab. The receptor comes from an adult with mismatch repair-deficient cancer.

The CDR3: CASQRVGRSTDTQYF. The DNA for the CDR3 is TGTGCCAGCCAGAGGGTTGGGAGGTCGACAGATACGCAGTATTTT. The chain joins TRBV2 to TRBJ2-3; tentative D call: TRBD2 (6 bases). Trimming removed 8 bases from V and 3 bases from J, with 18 bases in between. Looked up from germline, CDR1 is SNHLY and CDR2 is FYNNEI. The CDR3 covers 15 residues.